This T cell receptor beta chain stems from a study of molecular identifiers for immune sequencing clone quantification. TCRdb independently ran MiXCR on the PCR reads; one entry per CDR3 protein. This table holds approximately 500,000 distinct CDR3 sequences, about 25% found once. Naive CD8 T cells, phenotype CD8+CD4-CCR7+CD45RA+, were sorted. The CDR3 loop spans 14 amino acids. The germline V gene has CDR1 SGHDN and CDR2 FVKESK. Trimming removed 5 bases from V and 6 bases from J, with 14 bases in between. The receptor comes from a human donor in good health. Some libraries in this study had Jurkat cell RNA spiked in. The chain employs TRBV14 and TRBJ2-1; D may be TRBD1 or TRBD2 (5 bases each). Sequencing was performed on naive CD8+ T cells from blood, with Jurkat cell RNA spiked in. Subset: FACS-sorted CD8+CD4-CCR7+CD45RA+ naive T cells. CDR3 protein: CASSNALGVNEQFF. As DNA, the CDR3 is TGTGCCAGCAGCAATGCTCTGGGGGTCAATGAGCAGTTCTTC.